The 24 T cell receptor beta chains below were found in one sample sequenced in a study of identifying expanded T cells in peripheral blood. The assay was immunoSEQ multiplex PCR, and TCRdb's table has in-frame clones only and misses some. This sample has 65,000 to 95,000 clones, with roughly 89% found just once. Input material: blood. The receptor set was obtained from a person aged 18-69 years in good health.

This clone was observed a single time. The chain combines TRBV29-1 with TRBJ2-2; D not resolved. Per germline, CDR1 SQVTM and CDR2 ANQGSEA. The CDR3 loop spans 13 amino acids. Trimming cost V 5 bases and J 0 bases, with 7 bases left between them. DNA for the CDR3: TGCAGCGTTCTCACAGCGAACACCGGGGAGCTGTTTTTT. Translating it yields CSVLTANTGELFF.

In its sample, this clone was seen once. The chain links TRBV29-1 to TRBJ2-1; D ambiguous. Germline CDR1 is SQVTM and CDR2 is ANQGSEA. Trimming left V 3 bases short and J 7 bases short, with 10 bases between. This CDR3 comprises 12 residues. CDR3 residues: CSVDRALNEQFF. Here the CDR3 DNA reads TGCAGCGTTGATCGGGCTTTGAATGAGCAGTTCTTC.

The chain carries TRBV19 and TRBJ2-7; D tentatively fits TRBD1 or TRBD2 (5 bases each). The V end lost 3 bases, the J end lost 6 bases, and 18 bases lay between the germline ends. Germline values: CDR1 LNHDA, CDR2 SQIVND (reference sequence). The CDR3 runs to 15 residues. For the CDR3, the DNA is TGTGCCAGTAGTATCGAGGGGACGGAAAGAATCGAGCAGTACTTC. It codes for CASSIEGTERIEQYF.

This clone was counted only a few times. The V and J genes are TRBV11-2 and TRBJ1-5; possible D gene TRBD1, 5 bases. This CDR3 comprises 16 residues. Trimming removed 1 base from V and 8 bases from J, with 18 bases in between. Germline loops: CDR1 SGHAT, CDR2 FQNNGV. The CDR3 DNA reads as TGTGCCAGCAGCTTAGGGGTAGGGGCGCTTCCGGAGCCCCAGCATTTT. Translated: CASSLGVGALPEPQHF.

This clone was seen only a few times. The CDR3 region has the DNA TGTGCCAGCAGCTCCTGGACAGGGAGACAGACCCAGTACTTC. Its protein product is CASSSWTGRQTQYF. V and J are TRBV7-8 and TRBJ2-5, with TRBD1 matching over 8 bases. The V and J ends lost 4 bases and 6 bases, in that order; junction bases with no gene match: 7. Germline V gene sequence: CDR1 SGHVS, CDR2 FQNEAQ. The CDR3 is 14 residues long.

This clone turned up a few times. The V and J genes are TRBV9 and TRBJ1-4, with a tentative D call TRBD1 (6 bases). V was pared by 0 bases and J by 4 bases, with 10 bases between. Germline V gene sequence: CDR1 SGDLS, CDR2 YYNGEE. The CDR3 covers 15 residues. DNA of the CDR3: TGTGCCAGCAGCGTAGCGGGAGGGGGTAATGAAAAACTGTTTTTT. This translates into CASSVAGGGNEKLFF.

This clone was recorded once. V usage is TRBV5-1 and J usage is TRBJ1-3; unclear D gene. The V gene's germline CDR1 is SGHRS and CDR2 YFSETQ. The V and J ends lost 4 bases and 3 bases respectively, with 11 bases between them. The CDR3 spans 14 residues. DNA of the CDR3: TGCGCCAGCAGCCCCGAGATATTTGGAAACACCATATATTTT. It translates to CASSPEIFGNTIYF.

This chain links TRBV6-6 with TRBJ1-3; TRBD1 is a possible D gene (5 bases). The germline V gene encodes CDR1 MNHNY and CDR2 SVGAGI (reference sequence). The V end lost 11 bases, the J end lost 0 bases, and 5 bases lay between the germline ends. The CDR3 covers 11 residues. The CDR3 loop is CAGGSGNTIYF. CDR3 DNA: TGTGCCGGGGGCTCTGGAAACACCATATATTTT.

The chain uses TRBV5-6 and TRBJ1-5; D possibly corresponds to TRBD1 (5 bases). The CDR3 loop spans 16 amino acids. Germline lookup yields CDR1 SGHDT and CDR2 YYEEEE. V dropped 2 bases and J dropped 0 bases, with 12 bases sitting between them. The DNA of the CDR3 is TGTGCCAGCAGCTTTGGGGGAGGGACTAGCAATCAGCCCCAGCATTTT. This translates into CASSFGGGTSNQPQHF.

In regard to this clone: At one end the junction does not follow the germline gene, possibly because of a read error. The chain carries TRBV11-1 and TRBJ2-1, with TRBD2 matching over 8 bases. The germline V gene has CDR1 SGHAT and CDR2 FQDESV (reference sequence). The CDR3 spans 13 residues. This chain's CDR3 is CASSLEPGTRCLF. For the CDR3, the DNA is TGTGCCAGCAGCTTAGAACCCGGGACTAGGTGTCTCTTC. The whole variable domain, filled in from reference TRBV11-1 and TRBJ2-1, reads EAEVAQSPRYKITEKSQAVAFWCDPISGHATLYWYRQILGQGPELLVQFQDESVVDDSQLPKDRFSAERLKGVDSTLKIQPAELGDSAMYLCASSLEPGTRCLFGPGTRLTVL.

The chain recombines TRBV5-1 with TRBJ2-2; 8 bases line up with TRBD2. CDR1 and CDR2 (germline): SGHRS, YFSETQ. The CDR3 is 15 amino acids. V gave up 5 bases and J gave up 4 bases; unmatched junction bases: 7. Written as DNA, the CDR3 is TGCGCCAGCAGTCCGGGAGGGGACGGCACCGGGGAGCTGTTTTTT. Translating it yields CASSPGGDGTGELFF.

CDR3 amino acids: CASSMGGQSYYGYTF. CDR3 DNA: TGTGCCAGTAGTATGGGAGGACAGTCCTACTATGGCTACACCTTC. The J gene is TRBJ1-2, the V gene TRBV19; possibly TRBD1 for D (6 bases). In germline, CDR1 is LNHDA, CDR2 SQIVND (reference sequence). V dropped 3 bases and J dropped 3 bases, with 14 bases sitting between them. The CDR3 length is 15 residues.

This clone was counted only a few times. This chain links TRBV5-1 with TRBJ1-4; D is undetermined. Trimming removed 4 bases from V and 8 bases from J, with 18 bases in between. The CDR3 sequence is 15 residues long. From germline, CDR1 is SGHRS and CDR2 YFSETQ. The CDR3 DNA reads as TGCGCCAGCAGCGCATCGGGCCCAGTCGGGGAAAAACTGTTTTTT. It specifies CASSASGPVGEKLFF.

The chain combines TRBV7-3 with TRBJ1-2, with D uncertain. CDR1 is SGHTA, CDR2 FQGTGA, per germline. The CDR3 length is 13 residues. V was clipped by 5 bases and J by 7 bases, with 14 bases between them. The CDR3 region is CASSPQAGGGYTF. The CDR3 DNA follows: TGTGCCAGCAGCCCCCAGGCAGGAGGTGGCTACACCTTC.

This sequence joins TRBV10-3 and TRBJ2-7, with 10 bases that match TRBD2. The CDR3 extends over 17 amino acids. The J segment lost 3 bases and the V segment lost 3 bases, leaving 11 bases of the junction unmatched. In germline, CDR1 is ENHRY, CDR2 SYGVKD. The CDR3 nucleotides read TGTGCCATCAGTGACCATCCGTGGGCTAGCGGGAGCTACGAGCAGTACTTC. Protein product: CAISDHPWASGSYEQYF.

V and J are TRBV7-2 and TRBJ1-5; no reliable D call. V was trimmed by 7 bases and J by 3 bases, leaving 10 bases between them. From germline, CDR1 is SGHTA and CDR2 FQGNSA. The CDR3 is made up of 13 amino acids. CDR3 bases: TGTGCCAGCACCACAGCTTTCAATCAGCCCCAGCATTTT. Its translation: CASTTAFNQPQHF.

The CDR3 reads CASSEAQGPGNTIYF. The CDR3, as DNA: TGTGCCAGCAGTGAAGCGCAGGGGCCTGGAAACACCATATATTTT. The chain links TRBV6-1 to TRBJ1-3, with D maybe TRBD1 (6 bases). This CDR3 has 15 amino acids. CDR1 MNHNS and CDR2 SASEGT come from the germline V gene. The ends were cut back, 0 bases at V and 2 bases at J, with 8 bases in the middle.

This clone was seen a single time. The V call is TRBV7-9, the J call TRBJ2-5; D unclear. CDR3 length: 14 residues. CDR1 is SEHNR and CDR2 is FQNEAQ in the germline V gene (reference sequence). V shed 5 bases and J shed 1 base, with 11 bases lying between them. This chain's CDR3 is CASSHGRFQETQYF. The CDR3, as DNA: TGTGCCAGCAGCCACGGACGTTTCCAAGAGACCCAGTACTTC.

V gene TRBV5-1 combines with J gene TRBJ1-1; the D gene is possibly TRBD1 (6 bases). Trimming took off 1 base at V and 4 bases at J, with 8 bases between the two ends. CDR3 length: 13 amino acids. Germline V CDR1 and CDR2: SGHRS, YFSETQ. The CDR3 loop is CASSLTGTTEAFF. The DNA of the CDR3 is TGCGCCAGCAGCTTGACAGGGACCACTGAAGCTTTCTTT.

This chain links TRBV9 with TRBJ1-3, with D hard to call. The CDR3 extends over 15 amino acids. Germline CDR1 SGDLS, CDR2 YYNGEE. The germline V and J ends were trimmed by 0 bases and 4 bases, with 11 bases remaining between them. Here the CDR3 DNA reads TGTGCCAGCAGCGTAGCTCGTACTGGGGGAAACACCATATATTTT. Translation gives CASSVARTGGNTIYF.

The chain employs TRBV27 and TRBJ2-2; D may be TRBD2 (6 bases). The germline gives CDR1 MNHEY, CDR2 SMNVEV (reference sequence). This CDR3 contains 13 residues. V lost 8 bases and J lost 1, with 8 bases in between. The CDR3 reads CASRDWNTGELFF. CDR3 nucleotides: TGTGCCAGCCGGGACTGGAACACCGGGGAGCTGTTTTTT.

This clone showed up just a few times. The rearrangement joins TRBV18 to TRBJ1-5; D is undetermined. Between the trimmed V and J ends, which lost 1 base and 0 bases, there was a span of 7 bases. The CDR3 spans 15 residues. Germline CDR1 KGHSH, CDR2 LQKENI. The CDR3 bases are TGTGCCAGCTCACCACACGGGGTTAGCAATCAGCCCCAGCATTTT. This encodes CASSPHGVSNQPQHF.

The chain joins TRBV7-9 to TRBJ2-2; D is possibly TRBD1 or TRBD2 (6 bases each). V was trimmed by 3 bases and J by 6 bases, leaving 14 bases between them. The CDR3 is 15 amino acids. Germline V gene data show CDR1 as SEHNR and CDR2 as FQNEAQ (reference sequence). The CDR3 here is CASSFEGGAAGELFF. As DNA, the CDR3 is TGTGCCAGCAGCTTTGAGGGGGGCGCAGCCGGGGAGCTGTTTTTT. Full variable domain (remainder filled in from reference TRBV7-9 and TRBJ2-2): DTGVSQNPRHKITKRGQNVTFRCDPISEHNRLYWYRQTLGQGPEFLTYFQNEAQLEKSRLLSDRFSAERPKGSFSTLEIQRTEQGDSAMYLCASSFEGGAAGELFFGEGSRLTVL.

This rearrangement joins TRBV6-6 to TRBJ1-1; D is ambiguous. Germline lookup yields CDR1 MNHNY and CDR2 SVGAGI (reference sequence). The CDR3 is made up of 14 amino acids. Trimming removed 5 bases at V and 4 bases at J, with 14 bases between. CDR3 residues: CASSDTSRGTEAFF. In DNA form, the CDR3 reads TGTGCCAGCAGTGACACATCGAGAGGCACTGAAGCTTTCTTT.